This T cell receptor (beta chain) was sequenced during a study of blood T cell repertoires in COVID-19. Study details: Spain, Italy and the United States supplied samples that represented acute and convalescent COVID-19.

Original analysis: Cell counts per sample came from amplifying reference gene primers. This table comes from immunoSEQ multiplex PCR, and its TCRdb copy is limited to in-frame clones, with some not included. V, J and clone size derive from that table, while D and trimming were established from the DNA sequence. This table holds hundreds of thousands of clones, around 84% found once. Enrolment of Seattle patients took place during active infection, and they were followed longitudinally. The CDR3 sequence is 15 residues long. CDR1 and CDR2 from the germline V gene are SGHDN and FVKESK. The germline V and J ends were trimmed by 5 bases and 6 bases, with 16 bases remaining between them.

The chain uses TRBV14 and TRBJ2-2, with D perhaps TRBD1 (5 bases). This TCR derives from a man in his forties or fifties with COVID-19, enrolled during active disease. Material: peripheral blood. The CDR3 region is CASSVYYEGAGELFF. The DNA of the CDR3 is TGTGCCAGCAGCGTATACTACGAAGGGGCCGGGGAGCTGTTTTTT.